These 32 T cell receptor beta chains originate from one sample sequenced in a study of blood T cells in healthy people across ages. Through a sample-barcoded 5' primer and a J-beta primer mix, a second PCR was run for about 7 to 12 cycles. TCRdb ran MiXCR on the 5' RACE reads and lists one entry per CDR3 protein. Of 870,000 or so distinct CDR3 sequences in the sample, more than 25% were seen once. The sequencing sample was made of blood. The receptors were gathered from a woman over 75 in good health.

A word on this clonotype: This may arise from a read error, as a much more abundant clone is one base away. CDR3 in DNA: TGTGCCAGCAGCTTAACGGGGGACTCCTACAATGAGCAGTACTTC. It translates to CASSLTGDSYNEQYF. The J gene is TRBJ2-1, the V gene TRBV7-2; D perhaps matches TRBD2 (6 bases). The assigned J gene may be wrong: the sequence end matches TRBJ2-7 better. Germline V gene sequence: CDR1 SGHTA, CDR2 FQGNSA. The length of the CDR3 is 15 residues.

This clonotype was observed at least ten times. CDR3 sequence: CASTFTSGLGGELFF. The CDR3 DNA is TGTGCCAGCACCTTCACTTCGGGGCTGGGCGGGGAGCTGTTTTTT. V usage is TRBV7-9 and J usage is TRBJ2-2, with D perhaps being TRBD1 or TRBD2 (5 bases each). In germline, CDR1 is SEHNR, CDR2 FQNEAQ (reference sequence). There are 15 residues in the CDR3. The V end lost 7 bases, the J end lost 7 bases, and 19 bases lay between the germline ends.

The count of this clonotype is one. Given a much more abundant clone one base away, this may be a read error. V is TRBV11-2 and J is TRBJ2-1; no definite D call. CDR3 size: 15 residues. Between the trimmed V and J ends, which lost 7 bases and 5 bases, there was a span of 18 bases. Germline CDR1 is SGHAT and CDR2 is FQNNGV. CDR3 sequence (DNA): TGTGCCAGCACTCCCCAGTTGACCTCGGACAATGAGCAGTTCTTC. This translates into CASTPQLTSDNEQFF. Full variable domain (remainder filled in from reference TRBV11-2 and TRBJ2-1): EAGVAQSPRYKIIEKRQSVAFWCNPISGHATLYWYQQILGQGPKLLIQFQNNGVVDDSQLPKDRFSAERLKGVDSTLKIQPAKLEDSAVYLCASTPQLTSDNEQFFGPGTRLTVL.

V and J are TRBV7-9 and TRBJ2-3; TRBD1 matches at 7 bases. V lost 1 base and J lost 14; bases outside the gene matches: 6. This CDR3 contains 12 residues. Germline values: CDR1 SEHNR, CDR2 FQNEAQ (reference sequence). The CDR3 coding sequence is TGTGCCAGCAGCTTAGAGAAAGGGGGCGCGTATTTT. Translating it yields CASSLEKGGAYF.

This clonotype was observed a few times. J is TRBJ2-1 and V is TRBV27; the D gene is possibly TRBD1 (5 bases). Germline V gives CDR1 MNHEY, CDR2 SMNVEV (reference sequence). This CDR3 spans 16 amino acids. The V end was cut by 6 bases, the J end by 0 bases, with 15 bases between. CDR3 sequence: CASRLTASSSYNEQFF. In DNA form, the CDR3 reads TGTGCCAGCAGGCTGACAGCTTCGAGCTCCTACAATGAGCAGTTCTTC.

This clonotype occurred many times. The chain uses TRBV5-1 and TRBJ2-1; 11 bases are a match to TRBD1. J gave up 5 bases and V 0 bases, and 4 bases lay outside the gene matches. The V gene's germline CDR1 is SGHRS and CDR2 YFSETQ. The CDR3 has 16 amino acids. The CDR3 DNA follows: TGCGCCAGCAGCTTGGCCCCGGGACAGGGGGACAATGAGCAGTTCTTC. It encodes CASSLAPGQGDNEQFF.

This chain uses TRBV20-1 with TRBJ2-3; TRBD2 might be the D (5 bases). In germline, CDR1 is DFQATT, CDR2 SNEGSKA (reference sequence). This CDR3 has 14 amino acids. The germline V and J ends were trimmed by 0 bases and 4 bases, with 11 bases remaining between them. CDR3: CSARDRGISDTQYF. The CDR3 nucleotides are TGCAGTGCTAGAGATCGAGGGATATCAGATACGCAGTATTTT.

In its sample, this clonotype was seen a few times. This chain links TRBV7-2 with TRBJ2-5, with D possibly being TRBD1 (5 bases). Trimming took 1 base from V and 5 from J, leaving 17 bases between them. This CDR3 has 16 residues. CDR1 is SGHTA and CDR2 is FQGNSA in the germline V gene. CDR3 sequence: CASSLGSMPGLETQYF. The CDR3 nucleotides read TGTGCCAGCAGCTTAGGTAGTATGCCAGGGTTGGAGACCCAGTACTTC.

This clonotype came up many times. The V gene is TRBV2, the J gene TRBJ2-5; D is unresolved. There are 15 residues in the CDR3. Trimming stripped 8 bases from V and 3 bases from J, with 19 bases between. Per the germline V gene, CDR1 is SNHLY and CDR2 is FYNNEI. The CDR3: CASSPLGWGKETQYF. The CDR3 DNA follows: TGTGCCAGCTCTCCCCTGGGATGGGGTAAAGAGACCCAGTACTTC.

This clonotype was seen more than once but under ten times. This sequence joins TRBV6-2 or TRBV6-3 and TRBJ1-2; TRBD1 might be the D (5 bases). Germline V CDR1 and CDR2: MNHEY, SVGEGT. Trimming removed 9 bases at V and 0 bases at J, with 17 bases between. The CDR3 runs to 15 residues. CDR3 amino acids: CASGLLRDPNYGYTF. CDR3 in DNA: TGTGCCAGTGGACTACTCCGGGACCCTAACTATGGCTACACCTTC.

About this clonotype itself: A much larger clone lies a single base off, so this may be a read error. The CDR3 is CSVFLTRAKETQYF. The CDR3 DNA is TGCAGCGTTTTCTTGACAAGGGCAAAAGAGACCCAGTACTTC. The gene calls are TRBV29-1 and TRBJ2-5; the D is unclear. The length of the CDR3 is 14 residues. Trimming shortened V by 5 bases and J by 3 bases, and 16 bases separated the two germline ends. Germline loops: CDR1 SQVTM, CDR2 ANQGSEA.

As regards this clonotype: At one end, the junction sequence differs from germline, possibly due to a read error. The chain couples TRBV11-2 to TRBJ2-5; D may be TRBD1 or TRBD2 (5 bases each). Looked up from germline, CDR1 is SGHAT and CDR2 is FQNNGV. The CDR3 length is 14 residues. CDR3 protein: CSSNEGLASNEQYF. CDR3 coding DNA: TGTTCCAGCAACGAGGGGTTGGCAAGCAATGAGCAGTACTTC.

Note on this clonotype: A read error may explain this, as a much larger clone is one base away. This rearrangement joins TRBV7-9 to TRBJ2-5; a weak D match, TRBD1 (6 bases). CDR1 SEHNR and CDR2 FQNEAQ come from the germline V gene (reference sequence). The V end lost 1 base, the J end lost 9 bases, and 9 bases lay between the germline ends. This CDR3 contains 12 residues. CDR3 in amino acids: CASSLDEGAQYF. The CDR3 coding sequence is TGTGCCAGCAGCTTAGATGAGGGGGCCCAGTACTTC.

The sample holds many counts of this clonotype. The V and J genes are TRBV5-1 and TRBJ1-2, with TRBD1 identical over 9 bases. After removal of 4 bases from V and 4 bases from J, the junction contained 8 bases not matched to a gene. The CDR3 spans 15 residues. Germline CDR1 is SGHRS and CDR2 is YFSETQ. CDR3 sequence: CASSLDTTGGYGYTF. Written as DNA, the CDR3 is TGCGCCAGCAGCCTTGATACGACAGGGGGCTATGGCTACACCTTC.

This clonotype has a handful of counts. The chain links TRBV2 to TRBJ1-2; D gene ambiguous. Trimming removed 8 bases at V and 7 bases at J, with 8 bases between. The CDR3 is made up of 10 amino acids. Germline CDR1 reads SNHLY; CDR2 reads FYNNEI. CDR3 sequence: CASREGGYTF. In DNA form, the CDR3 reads TGTGCCAGCCGGGAGGGTGGCTACACCTTC.

CDR3 sequence: CASSYRYDRGLEAFF. The CDR3 DNA sequence: TGTGCCAGCAGTTACCGATACGACAGGGGGCTTGAAGCTTTCTTT. This sequence joins TRBV6-5 and TRBJ1-1, with 10 bases matching TRBD1. V lost 2 bases to trimming and J lost 7 bases; unmatched junction nucleotides: 7. The CDR3 spans 15 residues. Germline CDR1 and CDR2: MNHEY and SVGAGI.

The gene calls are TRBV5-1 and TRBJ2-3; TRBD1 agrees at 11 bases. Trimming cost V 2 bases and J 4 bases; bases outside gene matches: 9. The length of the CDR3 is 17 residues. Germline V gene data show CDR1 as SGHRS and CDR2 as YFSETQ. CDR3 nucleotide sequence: TGCGCCAGCAGCTTTCGCTTTGGACAGGGGGCGGCAGATACGCAGTATTTT. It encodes CASSFRFGQGAADTQYF.

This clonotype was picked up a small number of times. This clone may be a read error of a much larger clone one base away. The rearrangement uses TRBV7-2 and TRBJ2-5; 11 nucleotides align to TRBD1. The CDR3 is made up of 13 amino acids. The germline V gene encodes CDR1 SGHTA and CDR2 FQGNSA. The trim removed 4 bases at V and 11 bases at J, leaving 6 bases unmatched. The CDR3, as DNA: TGTGCCAGCAGCTCGGACAGGGGGCGCAAGCAGTACTTC. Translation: CASSSDRGRKQYF. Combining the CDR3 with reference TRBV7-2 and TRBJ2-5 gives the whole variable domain GAGVSQSPSNKVTEKGKDVELRCDPISGHTALYWYRQSLGQGLEFLIYFQGNSAPDKSGLPSDRFSAERTGGSVSTLTIQRTQQEDSAVYLCASSSDRGRKQYFGPGTRLLVL.

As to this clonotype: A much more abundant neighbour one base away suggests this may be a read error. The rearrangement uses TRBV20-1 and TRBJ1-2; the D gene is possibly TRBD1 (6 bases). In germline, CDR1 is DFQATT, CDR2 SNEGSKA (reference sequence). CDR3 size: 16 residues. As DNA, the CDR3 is TGCAGTACTAGCGTTGACAGGACAGAATATGACTATGGCTACACCTTC. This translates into CSTSVDRTEYDYGYTF.

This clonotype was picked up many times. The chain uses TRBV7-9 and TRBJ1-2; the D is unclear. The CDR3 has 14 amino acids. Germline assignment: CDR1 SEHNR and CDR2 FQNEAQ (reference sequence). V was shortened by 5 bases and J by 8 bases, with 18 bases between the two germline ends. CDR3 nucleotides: TGTGCCAGCAGCGCTAGTTTGACCTCTGACGGCTACACCTTC. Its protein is CASSASLTSDGYTF. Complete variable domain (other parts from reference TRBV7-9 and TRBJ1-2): DTGVSQNPRHKITKRGQNVTFRCDPISEHNRLYWYRQTLGQGPEFLTYFQNEAQLEKSRLLSDRFSAERPKGSFSTLEIQRTEQGDSAMYLCASSASLTSDGYTFGSGTRLTVV.

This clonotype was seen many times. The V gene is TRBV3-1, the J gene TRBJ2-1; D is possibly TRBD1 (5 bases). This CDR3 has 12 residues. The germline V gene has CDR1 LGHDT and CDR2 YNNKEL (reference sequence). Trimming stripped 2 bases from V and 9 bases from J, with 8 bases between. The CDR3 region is CASSQPGSEQFF. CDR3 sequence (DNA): TGTGCCAGCAGCCAACCAGGGTCTGAGCAGTTCTTC.

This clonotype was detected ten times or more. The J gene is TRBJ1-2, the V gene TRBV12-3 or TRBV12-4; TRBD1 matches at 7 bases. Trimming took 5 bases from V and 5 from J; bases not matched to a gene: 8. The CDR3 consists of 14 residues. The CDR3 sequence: CASSPTGIGYGYTF. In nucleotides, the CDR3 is TGTGCCAGCAGTCCGACAGGGATTGGATATGGCTACACCTTC.

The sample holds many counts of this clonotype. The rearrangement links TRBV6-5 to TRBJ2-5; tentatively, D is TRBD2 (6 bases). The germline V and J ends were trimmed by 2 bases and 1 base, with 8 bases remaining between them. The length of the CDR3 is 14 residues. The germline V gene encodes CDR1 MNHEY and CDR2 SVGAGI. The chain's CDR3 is CASSYAGTQETQYF. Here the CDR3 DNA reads TGTGCCAGCAGTTACGCGGGGACCCAAGAGACCCAGTACTTC.

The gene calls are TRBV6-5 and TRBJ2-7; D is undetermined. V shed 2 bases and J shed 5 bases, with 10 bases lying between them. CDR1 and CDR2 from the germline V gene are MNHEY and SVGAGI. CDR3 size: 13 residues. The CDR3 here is CASSYRQAHEQYF. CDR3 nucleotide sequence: TGTGCCAGCAGTTACCGGCAGGCTCACGAGCAGTACTTC.

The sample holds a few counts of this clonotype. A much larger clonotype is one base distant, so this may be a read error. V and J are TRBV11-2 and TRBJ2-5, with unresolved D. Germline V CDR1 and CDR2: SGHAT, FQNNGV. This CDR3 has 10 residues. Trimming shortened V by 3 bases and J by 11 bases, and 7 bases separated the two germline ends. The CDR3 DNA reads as TGTGCCAGCAGCTTTGAGGAGCAGTACTTC. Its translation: CASSFEEQYF. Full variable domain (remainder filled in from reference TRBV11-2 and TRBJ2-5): EAGVAQSPRYKIIEKRQSVAFWCNPISGHATLYWYQQILGQGPKLLIQFQNNGVVDDSQLPKDRFSAERLKGVDSTLKIQPAKLEDSAVYLCASSFEEQYFGPGTRLLVL.

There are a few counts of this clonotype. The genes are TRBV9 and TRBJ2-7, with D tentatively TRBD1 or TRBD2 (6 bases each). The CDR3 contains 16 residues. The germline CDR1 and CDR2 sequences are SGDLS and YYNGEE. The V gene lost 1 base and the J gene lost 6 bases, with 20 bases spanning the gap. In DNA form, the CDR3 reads TGTGCCAGCAGCGTATCATCATGGGGGGCCGCGGCCGAGCAGTACTTC. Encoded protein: CASSVSSWGAAAEQYF.

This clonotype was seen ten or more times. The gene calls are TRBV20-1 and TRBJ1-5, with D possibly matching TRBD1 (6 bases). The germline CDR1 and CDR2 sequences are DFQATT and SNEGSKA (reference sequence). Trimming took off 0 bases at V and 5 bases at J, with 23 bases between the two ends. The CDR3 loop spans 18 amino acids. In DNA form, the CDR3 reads TGCAGTGCTAGAGATAGGAAGCCGGGACACAGACCTTATCAGCCCCAGCATTTT. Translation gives CSARDRKPGHRPYQPQHF.

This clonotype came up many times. CDR3 nucleotide sequence: TGTGCCAGCAGCCAAGAAGGCCAGGATCATCAGCCCCAGCATTTT. This sequence encodes CASSQEGQDHQPQHF. The V call is TRBV4-2, the J call TRBJ1-5; D is unresolved. This CDR3 spans 15 amino acids. Trimming removed 0 bases at V and 5 bases at J, with 11 bases between. Per germline, CDR1 LGHNA and CDR2 YNFKEQ.

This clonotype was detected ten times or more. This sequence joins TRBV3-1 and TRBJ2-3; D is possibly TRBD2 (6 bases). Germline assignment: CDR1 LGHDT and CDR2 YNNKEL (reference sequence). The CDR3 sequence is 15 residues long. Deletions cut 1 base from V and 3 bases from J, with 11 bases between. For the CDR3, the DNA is TGTGCCAGCAGCCAAGGGGGCGGGGTTACAGATACGCAGTATTTT. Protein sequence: CASSQGGGVTDTQYF.

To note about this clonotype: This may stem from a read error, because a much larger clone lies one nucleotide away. DNA for the CDR3: TGCAGCGTTGAAAGGACAACAGCTGCAGATACGCAGTATTTT. This encodes CSVERTTAADTQYF. The chain combines TRBV29-1 with TRBJ2-3; a possible D gene is TRBD1 (5 bases). CDR1 is SQVTM and CDR2 is ANQGSEA in the germline V gene. The CDR3 runs 14 residues. V was trimmed by 2 bases and J by 4 bases, leaving 13 bases between them.

The CDR3 loop reads CASSVAGTRQETQFF. CDR3 DNA sequence: TGTGCCAGCAGCGTTGCCGGGACTCGCCAAGAGACCCAGTTCTTC. The chain uses TRBV9 and TRBJ2-5; TRBD2 might be the D (6 bases). The assigned J gene may be wrong: the sequence end matches TRBJ2-1 better. The germline V gene encodes CDR1 SGDLS and CDR2 YYNGEE. There are 15 residues in the CDR3.

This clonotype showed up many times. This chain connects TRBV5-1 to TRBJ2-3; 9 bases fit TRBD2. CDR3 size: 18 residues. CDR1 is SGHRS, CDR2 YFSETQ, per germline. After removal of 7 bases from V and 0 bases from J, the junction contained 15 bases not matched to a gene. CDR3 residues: CASAILLAGSTSTDTQYF. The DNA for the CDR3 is TGCGCCAGCGCCATCCTACTAGCGGGTTCTACTAGCACAGATACGCAGTATTTT.